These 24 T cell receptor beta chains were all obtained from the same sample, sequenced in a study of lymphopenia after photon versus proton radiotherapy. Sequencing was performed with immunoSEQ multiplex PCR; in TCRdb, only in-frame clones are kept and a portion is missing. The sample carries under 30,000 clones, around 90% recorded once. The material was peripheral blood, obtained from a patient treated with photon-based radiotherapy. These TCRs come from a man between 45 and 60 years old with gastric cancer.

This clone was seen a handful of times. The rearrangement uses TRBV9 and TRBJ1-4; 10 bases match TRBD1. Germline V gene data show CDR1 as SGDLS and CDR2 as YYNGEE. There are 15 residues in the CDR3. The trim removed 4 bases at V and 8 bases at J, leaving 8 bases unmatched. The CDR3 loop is CASSYSSGQGEKLFF. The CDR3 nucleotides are TGTGCCAGCAGCTACTCCTCGGGACAGGGGGAAAAACTGTTTTTT. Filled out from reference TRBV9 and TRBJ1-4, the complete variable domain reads DSGVTQTPKHLITATGQRVTLRCSPRSGDLSVYWYQQSLDQGLQFLIQYYNGEERAKGNILERFSAQQFPDLHSELNLSSLELGDSALYFCASSYSSGQGEKLFFGSGTQLSVL.

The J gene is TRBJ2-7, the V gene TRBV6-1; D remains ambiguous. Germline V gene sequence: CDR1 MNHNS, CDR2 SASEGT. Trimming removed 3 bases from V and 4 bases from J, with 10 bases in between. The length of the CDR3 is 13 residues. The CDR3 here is CASSEGLSYEQYV. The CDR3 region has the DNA TGTGCCAGCAGTGAGGGTCTAAGTTACGAGCAGTACGTC.

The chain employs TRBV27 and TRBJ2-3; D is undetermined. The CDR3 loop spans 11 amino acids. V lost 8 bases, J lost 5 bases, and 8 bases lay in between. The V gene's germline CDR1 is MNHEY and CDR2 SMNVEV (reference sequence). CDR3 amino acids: CASYHGDTQYF. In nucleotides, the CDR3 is TGTGCCAGCTATCACGGAGATACGCAGTATTTT.

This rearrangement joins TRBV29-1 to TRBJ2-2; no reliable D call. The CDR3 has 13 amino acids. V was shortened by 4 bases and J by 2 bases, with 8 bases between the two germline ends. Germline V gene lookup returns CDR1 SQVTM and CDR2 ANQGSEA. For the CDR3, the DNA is TGCAGCGTTGCAAGCGCTAACACCGGGGAGCTGTTTTTT. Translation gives CSVASANTGELFF.

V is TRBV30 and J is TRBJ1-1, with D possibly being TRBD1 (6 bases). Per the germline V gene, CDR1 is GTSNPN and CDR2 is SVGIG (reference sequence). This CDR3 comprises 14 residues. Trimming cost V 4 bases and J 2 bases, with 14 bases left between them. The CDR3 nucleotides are TGTGCCTGGACCAGGGGACGGCTAAACACTGAAGCTTTCTTT. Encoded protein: CAWTRGRLNTEAFF.

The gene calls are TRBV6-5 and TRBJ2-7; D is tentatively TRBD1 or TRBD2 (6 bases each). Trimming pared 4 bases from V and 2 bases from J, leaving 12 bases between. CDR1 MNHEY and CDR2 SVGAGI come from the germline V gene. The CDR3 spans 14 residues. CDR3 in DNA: TGTGCCAGCAGTTTGGGAAGGGGGGCCTACGAGCAGTACTTC. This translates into CASSLGRGAYEQYF.

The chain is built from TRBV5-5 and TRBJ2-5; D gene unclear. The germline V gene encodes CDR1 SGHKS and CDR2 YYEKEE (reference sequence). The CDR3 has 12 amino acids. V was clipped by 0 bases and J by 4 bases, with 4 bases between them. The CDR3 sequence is CASSLESETQYF. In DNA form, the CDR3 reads TGTGCCAGCAGCTTGGAATCAGAGACCCAGTACTTC.

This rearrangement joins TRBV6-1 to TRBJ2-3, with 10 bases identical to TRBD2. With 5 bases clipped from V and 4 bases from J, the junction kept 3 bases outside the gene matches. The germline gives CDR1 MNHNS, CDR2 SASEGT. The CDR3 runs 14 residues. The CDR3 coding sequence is TGTGCCAGCAGTAAACTAGCGGGGTCAGATACGCAGTATTTT. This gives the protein CASSKLAGSDTQYF.

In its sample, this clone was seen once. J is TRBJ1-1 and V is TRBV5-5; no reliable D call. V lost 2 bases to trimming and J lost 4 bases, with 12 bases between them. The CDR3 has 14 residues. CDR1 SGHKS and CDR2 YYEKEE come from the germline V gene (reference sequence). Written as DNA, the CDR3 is TGTGCCAGCAGCTTTGAAGGGTCACGCACTGAAGCTTTCTTT. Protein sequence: CASSFEGSRTEAFF.

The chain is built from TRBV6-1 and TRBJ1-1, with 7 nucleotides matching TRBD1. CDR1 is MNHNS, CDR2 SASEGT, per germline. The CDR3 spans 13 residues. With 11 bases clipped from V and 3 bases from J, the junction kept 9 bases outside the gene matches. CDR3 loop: CACLGQDYTEAFF. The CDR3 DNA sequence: TGTGCCTGTTTAGGACAGGATTACACTGAAGCTTTCTTT.

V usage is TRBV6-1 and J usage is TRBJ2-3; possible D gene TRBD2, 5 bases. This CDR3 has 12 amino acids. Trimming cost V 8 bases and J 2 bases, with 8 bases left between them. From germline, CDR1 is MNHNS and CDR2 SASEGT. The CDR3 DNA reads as TGTGCCAGCGGACTTCTCACAGATACGCAGTATTTT. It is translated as CASGLLTDTQYF.

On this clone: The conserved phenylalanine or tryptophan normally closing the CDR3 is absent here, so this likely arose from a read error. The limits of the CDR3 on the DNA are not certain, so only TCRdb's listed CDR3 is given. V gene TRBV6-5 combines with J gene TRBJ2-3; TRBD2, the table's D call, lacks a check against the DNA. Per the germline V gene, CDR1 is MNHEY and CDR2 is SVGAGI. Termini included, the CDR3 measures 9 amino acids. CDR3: CASSLGLEG.

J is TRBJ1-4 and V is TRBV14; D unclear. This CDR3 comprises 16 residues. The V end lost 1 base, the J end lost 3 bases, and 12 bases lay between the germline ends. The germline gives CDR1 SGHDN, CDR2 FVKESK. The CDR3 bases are TGTGCCAGCAGCCAAGTAGCAAAGGGTGCTAATGAAAAACTGTTTTTT. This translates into CASSQVAKGANEKLFF.

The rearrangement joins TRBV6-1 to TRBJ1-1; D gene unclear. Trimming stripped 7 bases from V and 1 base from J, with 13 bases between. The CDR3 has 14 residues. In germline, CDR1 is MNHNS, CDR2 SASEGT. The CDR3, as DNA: TGTGCCAGCACTCCACATCCGGCGAACACTGAAGCTTTCTTT. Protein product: CASTPHPANTEAFF.

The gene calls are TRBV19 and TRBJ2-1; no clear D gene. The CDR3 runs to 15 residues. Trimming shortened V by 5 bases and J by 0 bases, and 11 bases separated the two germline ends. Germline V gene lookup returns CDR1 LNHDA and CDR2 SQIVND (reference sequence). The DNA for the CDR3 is TGTGCCAGTAGTCCCGGTGTAGTCTCCTACAATGAGCAGTTCTTC. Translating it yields CASSPGVVSYNEQFF.

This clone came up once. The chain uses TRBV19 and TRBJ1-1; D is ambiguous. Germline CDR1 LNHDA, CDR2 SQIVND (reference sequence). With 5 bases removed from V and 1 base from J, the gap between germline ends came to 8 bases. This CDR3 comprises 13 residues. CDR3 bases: TGTGCCAGTAGTCAGACCTCGAACACTGAAGCTTTCTTT. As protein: CASSQTSNTEAFF.

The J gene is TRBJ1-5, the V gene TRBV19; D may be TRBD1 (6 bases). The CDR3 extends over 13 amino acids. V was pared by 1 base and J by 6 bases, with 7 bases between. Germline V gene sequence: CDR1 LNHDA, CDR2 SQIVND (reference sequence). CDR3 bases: TGTGCCAGTAGTATAGGGACAGTTCAGCCCCAGCATTTT. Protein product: CASSIGTVQPQHF.

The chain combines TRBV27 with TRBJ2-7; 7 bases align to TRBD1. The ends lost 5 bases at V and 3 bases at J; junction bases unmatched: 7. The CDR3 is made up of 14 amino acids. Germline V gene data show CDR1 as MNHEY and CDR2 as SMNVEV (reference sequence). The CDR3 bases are TGTGCCAGCAGTGCCGGACAGGTTAACTACGAGCAGTACTTC. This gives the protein CASSAGQVNYEQYF.

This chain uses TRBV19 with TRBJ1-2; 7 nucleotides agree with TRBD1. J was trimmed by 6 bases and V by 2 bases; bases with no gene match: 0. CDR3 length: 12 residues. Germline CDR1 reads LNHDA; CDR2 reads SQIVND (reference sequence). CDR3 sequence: CASSITGDGYTF. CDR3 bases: TGTGCCAGTAGTATAACAGGGGATGGCTACACCTTC.

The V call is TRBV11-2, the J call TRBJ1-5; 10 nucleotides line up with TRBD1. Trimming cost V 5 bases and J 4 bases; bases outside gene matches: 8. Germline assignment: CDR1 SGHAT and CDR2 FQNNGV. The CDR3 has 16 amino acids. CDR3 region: CASSPGTGVLNQPQHF. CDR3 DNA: TGTGCCAGCAGCCCCGGGACAGGGGTTTTGAATCAGCCCCAGCATTTT.

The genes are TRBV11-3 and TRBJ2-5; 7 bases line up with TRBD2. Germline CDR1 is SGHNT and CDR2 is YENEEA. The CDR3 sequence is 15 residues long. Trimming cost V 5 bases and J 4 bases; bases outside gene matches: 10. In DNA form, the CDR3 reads TGTGCCAGCAGCGGTGGGGAGGGAGCAGGAGAGACCCAGTACTTC. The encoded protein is CASSGGEGAGETQYF.

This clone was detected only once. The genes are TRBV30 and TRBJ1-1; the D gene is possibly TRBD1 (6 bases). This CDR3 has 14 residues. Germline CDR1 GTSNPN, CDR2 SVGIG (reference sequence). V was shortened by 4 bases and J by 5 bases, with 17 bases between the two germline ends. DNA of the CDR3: TGTGCCTGGATAGGGGGGACGCGGTGGACTGAAGCTTTCTTT. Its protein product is CAWIGGTRWTEAFF.

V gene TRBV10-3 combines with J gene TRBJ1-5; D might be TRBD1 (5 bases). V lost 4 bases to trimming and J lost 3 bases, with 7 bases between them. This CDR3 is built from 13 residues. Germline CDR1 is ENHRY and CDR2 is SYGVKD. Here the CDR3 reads CAISAQANQPQHF. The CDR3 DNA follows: TGTGCCATCAGTGCACAGGCCAATCAGCCCCAGCATTTT.

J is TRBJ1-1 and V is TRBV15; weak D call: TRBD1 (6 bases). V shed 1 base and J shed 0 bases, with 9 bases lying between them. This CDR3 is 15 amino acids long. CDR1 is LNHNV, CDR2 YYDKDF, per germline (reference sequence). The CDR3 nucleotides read TGTGCCACCAGCAGAGCCCGGACAGTGAACACTGAAGCTTTCTTT. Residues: CATSRARTVNTEAFF.